The present T cell receptor (beta chain) was sequenced within a study of PD-1 blockade in classical Hodgkin lymphoma. Study-wide results and caveats: What drove the repertoire differences, possibly disease activity or prior therapy, has not been defined.

TCRdb's table, derived via immunoSEQ multiplex PCR, lists solely in-frame clones and lacks some. The sample holds 30,000 or so clones, around four fifths seen once. With regard to this clone: Its antigen is not identified.

With V trimmed by 2 bases and J by 10 bases, 11 bases remained unmatched. Germline CDR1 reads KGHSH; CDR2 reads LQKENI. The CDR3 is made up of 16 amino acids. The time point denotes: cycle 4 day 1 (C4D1), after about 6 weeks of nivolumab. Relapses following autologous stem cell transplantation were seen in all patients, with brentuximab vedotin exposure varying. This rearrangement joins TRBV18 to TRBJ2-1; 10 bases line up with TRBD2. The specimen was peripheral blood mononuclear cells (PBMCs), collected before the fourth cycle of nivolumab. This TCR was recovered from a human donor with classical Hodgkin lymphoma. The CDR3 is CASSPSLAGISEEQFF. The CDR3 nucleotides are TGTGCCAGCTCACCATCACTAGCGGGAATCTCTGAAGAGCAGTTCTTC. The full variable domain, in which reference TRBV18 and TRBJ2-1 provide the parts outside the CDR3, is NAGVMQNPRHLVRRRGQEARLRCSPMKGHSHVYWYRQLPEEGLKFMVYLQKENIIDESGMPKERFSAEFPKEGPSILRIQQVVRGDSAAYFCASSPSLAGISEEQFFGPGTRLTVL.